This T cell receptor delta chain originates from a study of gamma delta lymphoproliferative disorders and STAT genes. Study-level background: Gamma-chain libraries were built from at least 50 ng of genomic DNA with the LymphoTrack Dx TCRG Assay.

CDR3 size: 15 residues. Germline V gene data show CDR1 as GEAIGNYY and CDR2 as EKD. TCRdb called clones anew from the multiplex PCR reads with CATT. The data hold over 1,500 delta-chain clones, with under 3.5% observed a single time. This clone turned up a few times. A far larger clone is one base from this, pointing to a likely read error. Other DNA variants within this sample encode the same CDR3. PBMCs from patients and controls supplied the genomic DNA for sequencing. The receptor was isolated from a human donor in good health. The specimen sequenced was blood. The chain uses TRDV2 and TRDJ1; 12 nucleotides align to TRDD3. This chain's CDR3 is CACDTLGDTRDKLIF. The CDR3 DNA reads TGTGCTTGTGACACTCTGGGGGATACGCGGGATAAACTCATCTTT.